Sequencing of this T cell receptor beta chain was carried out in a study of blood T cell repertoires in COVID-19. Study background: Donors in the United States, Italy and Spain gave samples during acute or convalescent COVID-19.

Trimming took off 4 bases at V and 4 bases at J, with 5 bases between the two ends. CDR1 is MDHEN, CDR2 SYDVKM, per germline. The CDR3 is made up of 11 amino acids. In the original analysis: Amplification of reference gene primers provided the estimated nucleated cell counts. Data came from immunoSEQ multiplex PCR; TCRdb stores just in-frame clones and leaves some out. V and J calls and clone size are those listed in that table; D and trimming were worked out from the DNA. The sample has 90,000 to 100,000 clones, 80% to 90% seen once. The sample consisted of peripheral blood. The clonotype was recovered from a man older than 75 with acute or convalescent COVID-19. The V call is TRBV28, the J call TRBJ2-7; no reliable D call. CDR3 nucleotides: TGTGCCAGCAGTTCTCAGTACGAGCAGTACTTC. Encoded protein: CASSSQYEQYF.